Sequencing of this T cell receptor (beta chain) was carried out in a study of blood T cell repertoires in COVID-19. Study-level information: The cDNA or gDNA used as material had been derived from T cells, B-cell-depleted T cells, or PBMCs.

Trimming stripped 0 bases from V and 3 bases from J, with 8 bases between. CDR3 length equals 14 residues. Germline values: CDR1 LGHNA, CDR2 YNFKEQ. Cohort allocation depended upon clinical history that participants reported. The table came from immunoSEQ multiplex PCR; TCRdb's copy has only in-frame clones and leaves some out. The table records 300,000 to 450,000 clones, about 90% of them present only once. The receptor's source is a woman in her 30s who had recovered from COVID-19. The chain recombines TRBV4-2 with TRBJ1-1, with a weak D call TRBD1 (5 bases). Input material: PBMCs or T cells enriched from blood (not recorded which). CDR3 residues: CASSQDLRDTEAFF. The DNA for the CDR3 is TGTGCCAGCAGCCAAGATCTCAGGGACACTGAAGCTTTCTTT.